The 22 T cell receptor beta chains presented below share a single source sample, sequenced in a study of control samples from healthy donors and cancer patients. The assay was immunoSEQ multiplex PCR, and TCRdb's table has in-frame clones only and misses some. Among 90,000 to 100,000 clones listed, 88% were seen once. Sample: blood. All receptors come from a woman in her seventies in good health.

The rearrangement joins TRBV7-8 to TRBJ2-2, with TRBD2 as a possible D gene (6 bases). Germline CDR1 and CDR2: SGHVS and FQNEAQ. Trimming cost V 2 bases and J 6 bases, with 10 bases left between them. This CDR3 region has 14 residues. CDR3 DNA: TGTGCCAGCAGCTTACCCGGACTATCCGGGGAGCTGTTTTTT. This encodes CASSLPGLSGELFF.

The gene calls are TRBV11-3 and TRBJ2-3; D could derive from TRBD1 or TRBD2 (6 bases each). Trimming pared 4 bases from V and 9 bases from J, leaving 14 bases between. In germline, CDR1 is SGHNT, CDR2 YENEEA. This CDR3 spans 13 amino acids. CDR3 DNA sequence: TGTGCCAGCAGCTCAGTTTCGGGGGCAACGCAGTATTTT. Its protein product is CASSSVSGATQYF.

V is TRBV30 and J is TRBJ1-3; D ambiguous. The CDR3 is 13 residues long. Germline CDR1 GTSNPN, CDR2 SVGIG (reference sequence). V was trimmed by 2 bases and J by 4 bases, leaving 9 bases between them. The CDR3 protein is CAWSSQEGNTIYF. CDR3 nucleotides: TGTGCCTGGAGTTCCCAGGAGGGAAACACCATATATTTT. The complete variable domain, with remaining parts taken from reference TRBV30 and TRBJ1-3, reads SQTIHQWPATLVQPVGSPLSLECTVEGTSNPNLYWYRQAAGRGLQLLFYSVGIGQISSEVPQNLSASRPQDRQFILSSKKLLLSDSGFYLCAWSSQEGNTIYFGEGSWLTVV.

CDR3 DNA sequence: TGTGCCAGCAGTGACTCGAGTTTAGGGACCGGGGAGCTGTTTTTT. It specifies CASSDSSLGTGELFF. The chain has TRBV6-4 and TRBJ2-2, with unresolved D. This CDR3 has 15 residues. Trimming left V 0 bases short and J 5 bases short, with 10 bases between. The germline gives CDR1 MRHNA, CDR2 SNTAGT.

This clone was seen only once. A read error may produce the germline difference seen at one junction end. The chain employs TRBV6-6 and TRBJ2-7; 10 bases match TRBD2. The germline gives CDR1 MNHNY, CDR2 SVGAGI (reference sequence). The CDR3 is made up of 14 amino acids. The CDR3, as DNA: TGTGCCAGCAGACCGGGACTAGCGTCCTCCGAGCAGTACTTC. It yields the protein CASRPGLASSEQYF.

The chain recombines TRBV29-1 with TRBJ2-1, with a tentative D call TRBD1 (5 bases). V dropped 2 bases and J dropped 9 bases, with 11 bases sitting between them. The V gene's germline CDR1 is SQVTM and CDR2 ANQGSEA. CDR3 length: 12 amino acids. Here the CDR3 reads CSVEPGRGEQFF. The CDR3 DNA follows: TGCAGCGTTGAACCGGGTAGGGGTGAGCAGTTCTTC.

The chain recombines TRBV5-1 with TRBJ2-1; TRBD2 matches 11 bases. This CDR3 contains 18 residues. V was pared by 0 bases and J by 5 bases, with 10 bases of the junction left unmatched. The germline V gene encodes CDR1 SGHRS and CDR2 YFSETQ. This CDR3 is CASSLGATPGLADNEQFF. The DNA for the CDR3 is TGCGCCAGCAGCTTGGGGGCTACCCCGGGACTAGCGGACAATGAGCAGTTCTTC.

CDR3 nucleotides: TGTGCCAGCAGCCCCGGGACAGGGGACAATCAGCCCCAGCATTTT. It encodes CASSPGTGDNQPQHF. This chain connects TRBV5-8 to TRBJ1-5; 10 bases are a match to TRBD1. CDR3 length equals 15 residues. Germline trimming cut 4 bases from V and 3 bases from J; bases unmatched to any gene: 4. Germline V gene lookup returns CDR1 SGHTS and CDR2 YDEGEE.

J is TRBJ1-2 and V is TRBV3-1 (or the pseudogene TRBV3-2); possibly TRBD1 for D (6 bases). The V end was cut by 4 bases, the J end by 8 bases, with 20 bases between. The CDR3 totals 15 residues. Germline V gives CDR1 LGHDT, CDR2 YNNKEL (reference sequence). CDR3 coding DNA: TGTGCCAGCAGCCCCTCCTCGGGGACATCCGAAGGCTACACCTTC. This translates into CASSPSSGTSEGYTF.

This clone was observed once. The rearrangement links TRBV27 to TRBJ1-2; 10 bases line up with TRBD1. CDR1 is MNHEY, CDR2 SMNVEV, per germline (reference sequence). V lost 6 bases, J lost 6 bases, and 1 base stayed unmatched. The CDR3 runs 12 residues. Written as DNA, the CDR3 is TGTGCCAGCAGGGACAGGGGGAATGGCTACACCTTC. Translating it yields CASRDRGNGYTF.

This clone was detected once. This sequence joins TRBV11-3 and TRBJ2-3; 8 positions agree with TRBD2. This CDR3 has 15 residues. The trim removed 6 bases at V and 2 bases at J, leaving 7 bases unmatched. Germline V gene data show CDR1 as SGHNT and CDR2 as YENEEA. Here the CDR3 reads CASSQSGGSTDTQYF. The DNA for the CDR3 is TGTGCCAGCAGTCAAAGCGGGGGATCCACAGATACGCAGTATTTT.

V and J are TRBV5-1 and TRBJ2-5; D remains unclear. CDR3 length: 12 residues. Germline values: CDR1 SGHRS, CDR2 YFSETQ. Trimming took 0 bases from V and 4 from J, leaving 4 bases between them. CDR3 sequence: CASSLAAETQYF. The CDR3 DNA is TGCGCCAGCAGCTTGGCAGCAGAGACCCAGTACTTC.

This sequence joins TRBV19 and TRBJ1-5; possibly TRBD1 for D (5 bases). This CDR3 comprises 16 residues. Germline CDR1 LNHDA, CDR2 SQIVND (reference sequence). V dropped 3 bases and J dropped 3 bases, with 15 bases sitting between them. The CDR3 DNA sequence: TGTGCCAGTAGTATGAGAGGGGCCGGGTACAATCAGCCCCAGCATTTT. Residues: CASSMRGAGYNQPQHF. The entire variable domain, with the rest obtained from reference TRBV19 and TRBJ1-5, is as follows: DGGITQSPKYLFRKEGQNVTLSCEQNLNHDAMYWYRQDPGQGLRLIYYSQIVNDFQKGDIAEGYSVSREKKESFPLTVTSAQKNPTAFYLCASSMRGAGYNQPQHFGDGTRLSIL.

The chain carries TRBV9 and TRBJ2-1; D is undetermined. The V end lost 3 bases, the J end lost 1 base, and 2 bases lay between the germline ends. The length of the CDR3 is 12 residues. Per the germline V gene, CDR1 is SGDLS and CDR2 is YYNGEE. In DNA, the CDR3 is TGTGCCAGCAGCGGGTCCTACAATGAGCAGTTCTTC. Encoded protein: CASSGSYNEQFF.

The chain is built from TRBV11-2 and TRBJ1-1; D call uncertain. V was trimmed by 2 bases and J by 4 bases, leaving 11 bases between them. The V gene's germline CDR1 is SGHAT and CDR2 FQNNGV. The CDR3 runs 14 residues. For the CDR3, the DNA is TGTGCCAGCAGCTTAAGCGTGGCGAGCACTGAAGCTTTCTTT. Translation: CASSLSVASTEAFF.

The chain combines TRBV6-5 with TRBJ2-5; D possibly matches TRBD1 or TRBD2 (5 bases each). Trimming pared 2 bases from V and 3 bases from J, leaving 10 bases between. The CDR3 runs 14 residues. Per the germline V gene, CDR1 is MNHEY and CDR2 is SVGAGI. CDR3 loop: CASSYQWGKETQYF. The CDR3 bases are TGTGCCAGCAGTTACCAGTGGGGGAAAGAGACCCAGTACTTC.

The chain is built from TRBV2 and TRBJ1-5, with 7 bases aligning to TRBD1. The CDR3 sequence is 14 residues long. Per the germline V gene, CDR1 is SNHLY and CDR2 is FYNNEI. With 6 bases clipped from V and 2 bases from J, the junction kept 4 bases outside the gene matches. The CDR3 DNA is TGTGCCAGCAGACCAGACAGGGGCAATCAGCCCCAGCATTTT. Its protein product is CASRPDRGNQPQHF.

V is TRBV30 and J is TRBJ1-6; D ambiguous. The CDR3 runs 13 residues. Trimming removed 0 bases at V and 10 bases at J, with 10 bases between. The germline V gene encodes CDR1 GTSNPN and CDR2 SVGIG (reference sequence). Here the CDR3 reads CAWSVGLGSPLHF. As DNA, the CDR3 is TGTGCCTGGAGTGTAGGACTCGGCTCACCCCTCCACTTT. The full variable domain, with the rest looked up from reference TRBV30 and TRBJ1-6, is SQTIHQWPATLVQPVGSPLSLECTVEGTSNPNLYWYRQAAGRGLQLLFYSVGIGQISSEVPQNLSASRPQDRQFILSSKKLLLSDSGFYLCAWSVGLGSPLHFGNGTRLTVT.

This chain connects TRBV7-2 to TRBJ1-1; the match to TRBD1 covers 10 bases. Germline V CDR1 and CDR2: SGHTA, FQGNSA. The CDR3 spans 14 residues. J lost 5 bases, V lost 5 bases, and 5 bases had no gene match. The CDR3 protein is CASSLDRGRTEAFF. CDR3 sequence (DNA): TGTGCCAGCAGCCTAGACAGGGGGCGGACTGAAGCTTTCTTT.

This chain joins TRBV10-3 and TRBJ2-3; D possibly matches TRBD1 or TRBD2 (6 bases each). Trimming shortened V by 7 bases and J by 1 base, and 12 bases separated the two germline ends. The CDR3 length is 14 residues. Germline V gives CDR1 ENHRY, CDR2 SYGVKD. CDR3 in DNA: TGTGCCATCATTGGACAGCGGGGCACAGATACGCAGTATTTT. It codes for CAIIGQRGTDTQYF.

This CDR3 is CASSAIQGVSNQPQHF. The CDR3 DNA reads as TGTGCCAGCAGCGCCATACAGGGAGTCAGCAATCAGCCCCAGCATTTT. The V gene is TRBV7-2, the J gene TRBJ1-5, with D possibly being TRBD1 (6 bases). The CDR3 contains 16 residues. Per germline, CDR1 SGHTA and CDR2 FQGNSA. Trimming left V 5 bases short and J 1 base short, with 15 bases between. Full variable domain (missing parts from reference TRBV7-2 and TRBJ1-5): GAGVSQSPSNKVTEKGKDVELRCDPISGHTALYWYRQSLGQGLEFLIYFQGNSAPDKSGLPSDRFSAERTGGSVSTLTIQRTQQEDSAVYLCASSAIQGVSNQPQHFGDGTRLSIL.

The gene calls are TRBV18 and TRBJ1-5; no clear D gene. The CDR3 is made up of 17 amino acids. Germline CDR1 reads KGHSH; CDR2 reads LQKENI. The ends were cut back, 1 base at V and 3 bases at J, with 16 bases in the middle. The CDR3 coding sequence is TGTGCCAGCTCACCACTCGAGTCCAGTCCCTTCAATCAGCCCCAGCATTTT. This translates into CASSPLESSPFNQPQHF.